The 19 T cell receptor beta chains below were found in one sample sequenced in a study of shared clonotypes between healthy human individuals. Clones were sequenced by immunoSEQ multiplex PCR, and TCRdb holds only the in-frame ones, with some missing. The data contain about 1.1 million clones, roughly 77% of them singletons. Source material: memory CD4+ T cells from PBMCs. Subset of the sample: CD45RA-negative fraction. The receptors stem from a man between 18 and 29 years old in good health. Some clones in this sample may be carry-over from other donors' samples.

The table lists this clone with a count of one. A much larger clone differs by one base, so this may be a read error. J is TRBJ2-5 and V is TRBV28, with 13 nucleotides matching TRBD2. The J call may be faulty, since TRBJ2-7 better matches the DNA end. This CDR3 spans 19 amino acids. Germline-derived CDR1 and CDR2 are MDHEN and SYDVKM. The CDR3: CASSPRTSGRRDLSYEQYF. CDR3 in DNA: TGTGCCAGCAGTCCGCGGACTAGCGGGAGAAGGGATCTCTCCTACGAGCAGTACTTC.

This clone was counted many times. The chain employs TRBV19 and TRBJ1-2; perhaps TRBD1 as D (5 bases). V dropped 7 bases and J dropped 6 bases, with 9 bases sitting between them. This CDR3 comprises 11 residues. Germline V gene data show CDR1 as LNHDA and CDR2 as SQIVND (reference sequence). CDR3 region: CASTGLDGYTF. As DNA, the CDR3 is TGTGCCAGTACAGGGTTGGATGGCTACACCTTC. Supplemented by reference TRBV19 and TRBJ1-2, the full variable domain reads DGGITQSPKYLFRKEGQNVTLSCEQNLNHDAMYWYRQDPGQGLRLIYYSQIVNDFQKGDIAEGYSVSREKKESFPLTVTSAQKNPTAFYLCASTGLDGYTFGSGTRLTVV.

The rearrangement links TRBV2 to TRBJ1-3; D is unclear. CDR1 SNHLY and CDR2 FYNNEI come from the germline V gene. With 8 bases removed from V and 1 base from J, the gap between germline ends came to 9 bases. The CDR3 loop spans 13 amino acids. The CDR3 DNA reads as TGTGCCAGCGGTTGGGAATCTGGAAACACCATATATTTT. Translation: CASGWESGNTIYF.

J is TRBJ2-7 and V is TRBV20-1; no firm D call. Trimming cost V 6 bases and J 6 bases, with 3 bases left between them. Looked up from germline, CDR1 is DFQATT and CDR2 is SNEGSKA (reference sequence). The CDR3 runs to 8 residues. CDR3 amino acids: CSAREQYF. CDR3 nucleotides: TGCAGTGCGCGCGAGCAGTACTTC.

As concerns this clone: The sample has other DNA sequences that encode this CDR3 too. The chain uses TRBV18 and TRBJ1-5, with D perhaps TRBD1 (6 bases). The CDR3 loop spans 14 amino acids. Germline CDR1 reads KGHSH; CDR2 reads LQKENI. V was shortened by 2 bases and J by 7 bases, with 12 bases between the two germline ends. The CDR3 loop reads CASSPGAGAQPQHF. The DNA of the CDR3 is TGTGCCAGCTCACCAGGCGCAGGGGCCCAGCCCCAGCATTTT.

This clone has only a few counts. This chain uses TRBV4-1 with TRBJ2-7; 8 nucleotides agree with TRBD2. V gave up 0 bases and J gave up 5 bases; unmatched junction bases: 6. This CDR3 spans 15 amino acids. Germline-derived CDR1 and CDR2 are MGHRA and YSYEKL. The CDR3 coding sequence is TGCGCCAGCAGCCAAGATAGGACTAGCAGGGACGAGCAGTACTTC. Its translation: CASSQDRTSRDEQYF.

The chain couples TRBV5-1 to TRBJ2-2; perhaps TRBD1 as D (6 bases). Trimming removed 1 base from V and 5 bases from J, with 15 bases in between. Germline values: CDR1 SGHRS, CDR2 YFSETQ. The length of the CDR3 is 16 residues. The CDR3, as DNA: TGCGCCAGCAGCTTGTCCGTGGCAGGGGTTACCGGGGAGCTGTTTTTT. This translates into CASSLSVAGVTGELFF. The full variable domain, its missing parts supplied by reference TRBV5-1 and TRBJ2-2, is KAGVTQTPRYLIKTRGQQVTLSCSPISGHRSVSWYQQTPGQGLQFLFEYFSETQRNKGNFPGRFSGRQFSNSRSEMNVSTLELGDSALYLCASSLSVAGVTGELFFGEGSRLTVL.

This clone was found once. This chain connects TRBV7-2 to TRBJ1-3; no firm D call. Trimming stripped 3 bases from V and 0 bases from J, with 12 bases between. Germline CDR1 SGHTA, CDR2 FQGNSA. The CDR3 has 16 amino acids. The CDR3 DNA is TGTGCCAGCAGCTTCCTATATATCAGCTCTGGAAACACCATATATTTT. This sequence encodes CASSFLYISSGNTIYF.

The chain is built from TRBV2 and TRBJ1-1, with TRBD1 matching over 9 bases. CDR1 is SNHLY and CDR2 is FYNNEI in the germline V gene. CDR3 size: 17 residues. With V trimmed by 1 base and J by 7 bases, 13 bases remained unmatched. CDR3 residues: CASSEVRSGTGRGEAFF. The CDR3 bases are TGTGCCAGCAGTGAAGTGAGAAGCGGGACAGGGAGGGGTGAAGCTTTCTTT.

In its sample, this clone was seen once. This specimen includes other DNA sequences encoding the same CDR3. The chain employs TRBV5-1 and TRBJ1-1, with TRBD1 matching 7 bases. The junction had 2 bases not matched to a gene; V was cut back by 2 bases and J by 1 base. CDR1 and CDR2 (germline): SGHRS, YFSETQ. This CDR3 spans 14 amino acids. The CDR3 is CASSFQGENTEAFF. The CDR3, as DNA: TGCGCCAGCAGCTTCCAGGGGGAGAACACTGAAGCTTTCTTT.

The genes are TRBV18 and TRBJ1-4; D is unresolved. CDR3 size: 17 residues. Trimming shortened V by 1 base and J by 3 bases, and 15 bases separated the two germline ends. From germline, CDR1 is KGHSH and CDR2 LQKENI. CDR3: CASSPLVRSGANEKLFF. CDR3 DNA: TGTGCCAGCTCACCACTGGTACGGTCTGGGGCTAATGAAAAACTGTTTTTT.

The CDR3 sequence: CASSLSATSGGLKQYF. CDR3 nucleotides: TGTGCCAGCAGTTTATCTGCCACTAGCGGAGGATTAAAGCAGTACTTC. The chain is built from TRBV27 and TRBJ2-7, with 8 bases lining up with TRBD2. The CDR3 contains 16 residues. The J segment lost 8 bases and the V segment lost 0 bases, leaving 12 bases of the junction unmatched. The germline CDR1 and CDR2 sequences are MNHEY and SMNVEV (reference sequence).

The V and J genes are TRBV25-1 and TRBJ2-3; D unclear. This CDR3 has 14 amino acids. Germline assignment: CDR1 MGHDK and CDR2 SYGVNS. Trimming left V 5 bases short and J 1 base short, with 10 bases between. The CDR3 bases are TGTGCCAGCAGTTATCCCCCGGGCACAGATACGCAGTATTTT. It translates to CASSYPPGTDTQYF.

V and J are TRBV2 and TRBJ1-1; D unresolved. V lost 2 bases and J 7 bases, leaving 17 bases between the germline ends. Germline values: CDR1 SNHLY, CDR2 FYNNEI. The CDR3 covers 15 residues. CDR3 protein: CASSEFGRQTGEAFF. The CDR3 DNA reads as TGTGCCAGCAGTGAATTTGGACGACAAACGGGTGAAGCTTTCTTT.

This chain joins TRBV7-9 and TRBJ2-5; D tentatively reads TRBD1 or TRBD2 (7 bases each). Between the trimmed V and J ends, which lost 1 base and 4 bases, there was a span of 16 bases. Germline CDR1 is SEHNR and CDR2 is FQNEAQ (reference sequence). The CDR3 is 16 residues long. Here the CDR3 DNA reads TGTGCCAGCAGCTTAGTAGCGGGCAGGGGGTCAGAGACCCAGTACTTC. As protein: CASSLVAGRGSETQYF. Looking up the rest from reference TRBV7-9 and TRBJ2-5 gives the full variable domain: DTGVSQNPRHKITKRGQNVTFRCDPISEHNRLYWYRQTLGQGPEFLTYFQNEAQLEKSRLLSDRFSAERPKGSFSTLEIQRTEQGDSAMYLCASSLVAGRGSETQYFGPGTRLLVL.

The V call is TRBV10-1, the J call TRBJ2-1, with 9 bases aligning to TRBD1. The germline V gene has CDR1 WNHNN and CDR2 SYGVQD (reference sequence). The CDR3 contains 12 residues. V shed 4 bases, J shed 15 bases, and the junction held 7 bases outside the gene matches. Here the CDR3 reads CASSAVGQGLFF. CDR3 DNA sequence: TGCGCCAGCAGTGCCGTGGGACAGGGACTGTTCTTC.

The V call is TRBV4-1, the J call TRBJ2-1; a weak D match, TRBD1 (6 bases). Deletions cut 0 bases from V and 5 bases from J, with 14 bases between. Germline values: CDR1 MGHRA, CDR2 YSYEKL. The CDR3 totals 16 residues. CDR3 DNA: TGCGCCAGCAGCCAAGACCCCGGGACACCCGACAATGAGCAGTTCTTC. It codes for CASSQDPGTPDNEQFF.

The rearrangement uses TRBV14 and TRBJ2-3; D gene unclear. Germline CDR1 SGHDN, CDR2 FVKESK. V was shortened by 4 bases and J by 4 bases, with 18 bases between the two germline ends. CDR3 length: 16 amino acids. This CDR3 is CASSPHEYEVADTQYF. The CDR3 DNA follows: TGTGCCAGCAGCCCACACGAATACGAAGTCGCAGATACGCAGTATTTT.

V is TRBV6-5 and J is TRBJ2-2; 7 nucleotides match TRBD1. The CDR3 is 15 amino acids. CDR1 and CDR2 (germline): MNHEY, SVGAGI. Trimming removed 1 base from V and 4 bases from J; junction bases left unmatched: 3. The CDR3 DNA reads TGTGCCAGCAGTTACTTCGGGACAGTCACCGGGGAGCTGTTTTTT. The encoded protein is CASSYFGTVTGELFF.